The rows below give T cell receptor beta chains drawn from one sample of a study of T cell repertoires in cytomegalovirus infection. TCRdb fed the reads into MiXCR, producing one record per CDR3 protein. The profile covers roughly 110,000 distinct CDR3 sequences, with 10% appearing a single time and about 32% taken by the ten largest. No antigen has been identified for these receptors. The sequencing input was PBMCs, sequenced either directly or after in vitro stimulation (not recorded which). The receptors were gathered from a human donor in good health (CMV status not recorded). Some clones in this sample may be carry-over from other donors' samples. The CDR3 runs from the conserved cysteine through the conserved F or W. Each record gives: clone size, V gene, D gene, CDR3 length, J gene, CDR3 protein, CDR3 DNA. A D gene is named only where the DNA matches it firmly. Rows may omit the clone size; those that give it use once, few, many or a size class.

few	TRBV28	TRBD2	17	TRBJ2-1	CASSLAYRREVGNEQFF	TGTGCCAGCAGTTTGGCGTATAGGCGGGAGGTGGGCAATGAGCAGTTCTTC
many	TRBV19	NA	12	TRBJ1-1	CASSRQNTEAFF	TGTGCCAGTAGTAGACAGAACACTGAAGCTTTCTTT
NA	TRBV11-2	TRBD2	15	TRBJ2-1	CASRLAGGPYNEQFF	TGTGCCAGCAGACTAGCGGGAGGGCCGTACAATGAGCAGTTCTTC
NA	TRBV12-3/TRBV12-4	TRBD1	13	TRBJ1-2	CASNLGQGYGYTF	TGTGCCAGCAATCTGGGACAGGGCTATGGCTACACCTTC
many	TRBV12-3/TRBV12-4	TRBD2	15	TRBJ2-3	CASSIGDWTSNTQYF	TGTGCCAGCAGTATAGGGGACTGGACTAGTAATACGCAGTATTTT
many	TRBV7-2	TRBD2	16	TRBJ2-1	CASSLESSGTFNEQFF	TGTGCCAGCAGCTTAGAGTCTAGCGGGACATTCAATGAGCAGTTCTTC
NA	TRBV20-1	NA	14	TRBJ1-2	CSAAPGQRGYGYTF	TGCAGTGCTGCCCCGGGACAAAGGGGATATGGCTACACCTTC
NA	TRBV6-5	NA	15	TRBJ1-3	CASSYSGGAGNTIYF	TGTGCCAGCAGTTACTCGGGAGGGGCTGGAAACACCATATATTTT
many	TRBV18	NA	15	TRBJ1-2	CASSPLETRNYGYTF	TGTGCCAGCTCACCACTTGAGACCAGAAACTATGGCTACACCTTC
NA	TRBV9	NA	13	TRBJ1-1	CASSERGNTEAFF	TGTGCCAGCAGCGAGCGGGGGAACACTGAAGCTTTCTTT
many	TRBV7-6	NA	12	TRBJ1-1	CASSPDPTEAFF	TGTGCCAGCAGCCCGGACCCGACTGAAGCTTTCTTT
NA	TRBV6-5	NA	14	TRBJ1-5	CASSSVLGAQPQHF	TGTGCCAGCAGTTCCGTCTTAGGCGCCCAGCCCCAGCATTTT
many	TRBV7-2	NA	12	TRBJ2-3	CASSNSADTQYF	TGTGCCAGCAGCAACTCGGCAGATACGCAGTATTTT
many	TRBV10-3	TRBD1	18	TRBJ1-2	CAISESGQGPSVSYGYTF	TGTGCCATCAGTGAGTCGGGACAGGGACCGTCCGTTAGCTATGGCTACACCTTC
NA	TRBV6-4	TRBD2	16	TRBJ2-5	CASSDSGLAGGETQYF	TGTGCCAGCAGTGACTCGGGACTAGCGGGAGGAGAGACCCAGTACTTC
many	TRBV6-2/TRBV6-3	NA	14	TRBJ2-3	CASSYAESTDTQYF	TGTGCCAGCAGTTACGCCGAATCCACAGATACGCAGTATTTT
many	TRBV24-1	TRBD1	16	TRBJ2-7	CATHGTLGDRPYEQYF	TGTGCCACTCACGGGACCCTTGGGGACAGACCCTACGAGCAGTACTTC
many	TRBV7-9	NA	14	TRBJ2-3	CASSLLASRDTQYF	TGTGCCAGCAGCTTATTGGCTAGCAGGGATACGCAGTATTTT
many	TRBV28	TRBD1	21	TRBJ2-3	CASSFLSGQGATLASTDTQYF	TGTGCCAGCAGTTTCCTATCGGGACAGGGGGCAACCTTAGCTAGCACAGATACGCAGTATTTT
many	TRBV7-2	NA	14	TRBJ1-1	CASSFRGGNTEAFF	TGTGCCAGCAGCTTTAGGGGCGGGAACACTGAAGCTTTCTTT
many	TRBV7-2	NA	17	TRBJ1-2	CASSLDTPTTGSSGYTF	TGTGCCAGCAGCTTAGACACCCCGACAACGGGGTCATCGGGCTACACCTTC
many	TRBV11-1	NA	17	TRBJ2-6	CASSVNSGGTGANVLTF	TGTGCCAGCAGCGTCAATTCGGGTGGGACTGGGGCCAACGTCCTGACTTTC
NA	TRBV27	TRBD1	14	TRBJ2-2	CASSSWDRPGELFF	TGTGCCAGCAGTTCCTGGGACAGACCCGGGGAGCTGTTTTTT
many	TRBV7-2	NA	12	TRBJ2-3	CASSDRTDTQYF	TGTGCCAGCAGCGACCGCACAGATACGCAGTATTTT
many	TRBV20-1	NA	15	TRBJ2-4	CSATRSGLAKNIQYF	TGCAGTGCTACACGAAGCGGTCTAGCCAAAAACATTCAGTACTTC
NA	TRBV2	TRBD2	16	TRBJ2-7	CASSLKTSGTGWEQYF	TGTGCCAGCAGTCTTAAGACTAGCGGGACGGGATGGGAGCAGTACTTC
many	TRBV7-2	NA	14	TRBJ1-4	CASSINPWREKLFF	TGTGCCAGCAGCATTAACCCCTGGCGAGAAAAACTGTTTTTT
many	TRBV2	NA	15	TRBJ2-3	CASKVEGLNTDTQYF	TGTGCCAGCAAAGTCGAAGGGCTAAACACAGATACGCAGTATTTT
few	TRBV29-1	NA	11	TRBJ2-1	CSVEEDTTQFF	TGCAGCGTAGAAGAAGACACAACGCAGTTCTTC
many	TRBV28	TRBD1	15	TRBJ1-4	CASSSPAGGNEKLFF	TGTGCCAGCAGCTCGCCGGCAGGGGGTAATGAAAAACTGTTTTTT